These 3 T cell receptor beta chains originate from one sample sequenced in a study of CD8+CD57+ T cells in acquired aplastic anemia. Genomic DNA, the template, was used for profiling of the TCR beta VDJ and CDR3. One entry per CDR3 protein, called by TCRdb with MiXCR from the reads. The repertoire holds around 170,000 distinct CDR3 sequences, with about 60% as singletons. Material for sequencing was sorted CD4+, CD8+, or CD8+CD57+ T cells (not recorded which) from PBMCs. The receptor set was obtained from a human donor in good health.

The J gene is TRBJ1-1, the V gene TRBV6-5; possible D gene TRBD1, 5 bases. V lost 7 bases and J lost 4, with 10 bases in between. The CDR3 sequence is 12 residues long. Germline V CDR1 and CDR2: MNHEY, SVGAGI. The CDR3 here is CASMGGSTEAFF. The DNA of the CDR3 is TGTGCCAGCATGGGGGGAAGCACTGAAGCTTTCTTT.

The V call is TRBV6-4, the J call TRBJ1-6; D perhaps matches TRBD1 (5 bases). The CDR3 covers 13 residues. V was trimmed by 9 bases and J by 9 bases, leaving 15 bases between them. The germline CDR1 and CDR2 sequences are MRHNA and SNTAGT. The CDR3 nucleotides read TGTGCCAGACTCCAGGGCCAGGGTTCACCCCTCCACTTT. Translating it yields CARLQGQGSPLHF.

This clonotype was seen a few times. The V call is TRBV30, the J call TRBJ2-7; D may be TRBD1 (6 bases). The CDR3 is 13 amino acids. Germline V gene lookup returns CDR1 GTSNPN and CDR2 SVGIG (reference sequence). V dropped 3 bases and J dropped 3 bases, with 12 bases sitting between them. CDR3 region: CAWRGQPYYEQYF. The CDR3 bases are TGTGCCTGGAGGGGACAACCATACTACGAGCAGTACTTC. Full variable domain (remainder filled in from reference TRBV30 and TRBJ2-7): SQTIHQWPATLVQPVGSPLSLECTVEGTSNPNLYWYRQAAGRGLQLLFYSVGIGQISSEVPQNLSASRPQDRQFILSSKKLLLSDSGFYLCAWRGQPYYEQYFGPGTRLTVT.